A single sample gave rise to the 24 T cell receptor beta chains below, sequenced in a study of Ad26.COV2.S vaccination and SARS-CoV-2 variants. TCRdb's table, derived via immunoSEQ multiplex PCR, lists solely in-frame clones and lacks some. The sample lists roughly 380,000 clones, under 95% occurring once. The sequenced sample was peripheral blood, obtained after recovery from COVID-19. These receptor sequences come from a human donor who had recovered from COVID-19.

For the CDR3, the DNA is TGTGCCAGCGGCATGGGACTAGCGGGAGAGACCCAGTACTTC. Its protein product is CASGMGLAGETQYF. This chain links TRBV7-8 with TRBJ2-5; 12 bases map to TRBD2. Germline loops: CDR1 SGHVS, CDR2 FQNEAQ. Trimming removed 8 bases from V and 4 bases from J; junction bases left unmatched: 5. The CDR3 has 14 residues.

V usage is TRBV6-5 and J usage is TRBJ1-2, with 7 bases aligning to TRBD1. From germline, CDR1 is MNHEY and CDR2 SVGAGI. CDR3 length: 13 amino acids. Germline trimming cut 6 bases from V and 6 bases from J; bases unmatched to any gene: 7. The CDR3 DNA follows: TGTGCCAGCAGACTGGGACAGTTAGATGGCTACACCTTC. This gives the protein CASRLGQLDGYTF.

The CDR3 DNA follows: TGCGCCAGCAGCCAATGGGTGCGCTCTGGAAACACCATATATTTT. Translating gives CASSQWVRSGNTIYF. V usage is TRBV4-3 and J usage is TRBJ1-3; D not resolved. CDR3 length: 15 amino acids. Germline CDR1 is LGHNA and CDR2 is YSLEER. The ends were cut back, 2 bases at V and 0 bases at J, with 8 bases in the middle.

V gene TRBV13 combines with J gene TRBJ1-2, with 10 bases matching TRBD1. Germline values: CDR1 PRHDT, CDR2 FYEKMQ (reference sequence). The CDR3 is 15 residues long. J was trimmed by 7 bases and V by 5 bases; bases with no gene match: 10. This CDR3 is CASSEGGGQGSGYTF. The CDR3 DNA follows: TGTGCCAGCAGCGAAGGGGGGGGACAGGGGTCTGGCTACACCTTC.

The V call is TRBV19, the J call TRBJ2-1, with 15 bases lining up with TRBD2. Trimming cost V 9 bases and J 4 bases; bases outside gene matches: 10. Germline values: CDR1 LNHDA, CDR2 SQIVND (reference sequence). There are 17 residues in the CDR3. The CDR3 is CASDLGLAGGPYNEQFF. The CDR3 coding sequence is TGTGCCAGCGACTTGGGACTAGCGGGGGGTCCATACAATGAGCAGTTCTTC.

The J gene is TRBJ2-3, the V gene TRBV24-1; TRBD2 aligns across 7 bases. Germline V gene data show CDR1 as KGHDR and CDR2 as SFDVKD. The CDR3 consists of 15 residues. Unmatched junction bases numbered 3, after V lost 3 bases and J lost 1 base. In nucleotides, the CDR3 is TGTGCCACCAGTGATCGGGGGAGGGGCACAGATACGCAGTATTTT. Residues: CATSDRGRGTDTQYF.

The V call is TRBV24-1, the J call TRBJ2-1; perhaps D is TRBD1 or TRBD2 (6 bases each). The CDR3 is made up of 16 amino acids. V was cut by 4 bases and J by 0 bases, with 12 bases left in between. The germline CDR1 and CDR2 sequences are KGHDR and SFDVKD. In DNA, the CDR3 is TGTGCCACCAGTGAGGGGGCGGGGAGCTCCTACAATGAGCAGTTCTTC. Translating it yields CATSEGAGSSYNEQFF.

The CDR3 coding sequence is TGTGCCAGCAGCGAGGGGCCCGGGGAGCTGTTTTTT. Its translation is CASSEGPGELFF. The genes are TRBV7-9 and TRBJ2-2; D might be TRBD1 or TRBD2, each matching 5 bases. Per the germline V gene, CDR1 is SEHNR and CDR2 is FQNEAQ (reference sequence). Trimming took 5 bases from V and 6 from J, leaving 7 bases between them. There are 12 residues in the CDR3.

The chain has TRBV27 and TRBJ2-3, with D tentatively TRBD1 (6 bases). Germline V gene sequence: CDR1 MNHEY, CDR2 SMNVEV (reference sequence). The CDR3 consists of 15 residues. Deletions cut 7 bases from V and 4 bases from J, with 18 bases between. The CDR3 sequence: CASTLEGRGADTQYF. CDR3 coding DNA: TGTGCCAGCACCCTAGAGGGCAGGGGAGCAGATACGCAGTATTTT.

This chain links TRBV5-1 with TRBJ2-7; D might be TRBD1 (5 bases). Germline V gene lookup returns CDR1 SGHRS and CDR2 YFSETQ. The CDR3 runs to 13 residues. Deletions cut 4 bases from V and 3 bases from J, with 11 bases between. The CDR3 DNA reads as TGCGCCAGCAGCCCAAGACAGCGCTACGAGCAGTACTTC. This encodes CASSPRQRYEQYF. The full variable domain, rest sourced from reference TRBV5-1 and TRBJ2-7, is KAGVTQTPRYLIKTRGQQVTLSCSPISGHRSVSWYQQTPGQGLQFLFEYFSETQRNKGNFPGRFSGRQFSNSRSEMNVSTLELGDSALYLCASSPRQRYEQYFGPGTRLTVT.

The chain combines TRBV3-1 (or the pseudogene TRBV3-2) with TRBJ1-1, with D maybe TRBD1 (5 bases). The CDR3 consists of 14 residues. Trimming shortened V by 4 bases and J by 0 bases, and 9 bases separated the two germline ends. Germline CDR1 and CDR2: LGHDT and YNNKEL (reference sequence). The CDR3 sequence is CASSRQGVNTEAFF. The CDR3 nucleotides are TGTGCCAGCAGCCGGCAGGGTGTGAACACTGAAGCTTTCTTT.

J is TRBJ2-5 and V is TRBV29-1; D gene unclear. V was shortened by 1 base and J by 5 bases, with 14 bases between the two germline ends. The germline V gene has CDR1 SQVTM and CDR2 ANQGSEA. CDR3 length: 14 amino acids. The CDR3, as DNA: TGCAGCGTTGAAGGTCGGCTTCCCATGGAGACCCAGTACTTC. Translating gives CSVEGRLPMETQYF.

The chain has TRBV5-1 and TRBJ2-1; D gene unclear. CDR3 length: 15 residues. Germline V lookup: CDR1 SGHRS, CDR2 YFSETQ. Between the trimmed V and J ends, which lost 4 bases and 7 bases, there was a span of 18 bases. CDR3: CASSLLEAVGNEQFF. In nucleotides, the CDR3 is TGCGCCAGCAGCCTACTGGAAGCAGTCGGGAATGAGCAGTTCTTC.

The gene calls are TRBV6-5 and TRBJ1-1; D is uncertain. Between the trimmed V and J ends, which lost 6 bases and 3 bases, there was a span of 17 bases. Germline values: CDR1 MNHEY, CDR2 SVGAGI. This CDR3 spans 15 amino acids. CDR3 sequence: CASSFSPADYTEAFF. DNA of the CDR3: TGTGCCAGCAGCTTCTCTCCGGCGGACTACACTGAAGCTTTCTTT.

This chain links TRBV5-4 with TRBJ1-2; perhaps TRBD1 as D (6 bases). The CDR3 has 15 amino acids. Trimming took off 4 bases at V and 8 bases at J, with 21 bases between the two ends. Germline V gene sequence: CDR1 SGHNT, CDR2 YYREEE (reference sequence). The CDR3 region is CASSDARAGVGGYTF. CDR3 in DNA: TGTGCCAGCAGCGACGCAAGGGCAGGGGTTGGCGGCTACACCTTC.

This clone is a singleton in its sample. The chain couples TRBV2 to TRBJ1-6, with D unresolved. This CDR3 spans 15 amino acids. Germline CDR1 SNHLY, CDR2 FYNNEI. V dropped 2 bases and J dropped 9 bases, with 14 bases sitting between them. The CDR3: CASSELDASLSPLHF. DNA for the CDR3: TGTGCCAGCAGTGAATTGGATGCCAGCCTTTCACCCCTCCACTTT.

Worth noting for this clone: The same CDR3 arises from other DNA sequences in this sample as well. The chain links TRBV9 to TRBJ1-1, with no clear D. Germline CDR1 is SGDLS and CDR2 is YYNGEE. This CDR3 is built from 12 residues. Trimming took off 4 bases at V and 4 bases at J, with 8 bases between the two ends. The CDR3, as DNA: TGTGCCAGCAGCCCCGGTAGCACTGAAGCTTTCTTT. It is translated as CASSPGSTEAFF. The full variable domain, with the rest looked up from reference TRBV9 and TRBJ1-1, is DSGVTQTPKHLITATGQRVTLRCSPRSGDLSVYWYQQSLDQGLQFLIQYYNGEERAKGNILERFSAQQFPDLHSELNLSSLELGDSALYFCASSPGSTEAFFGQGTRLTVV.

The chain carries TRBV27 and TRBJ1-4; TRBD1 matches at 8 bases. After removal of 5 bases from V and 3 bases from J, the junction contained 2 bases not matched to a gene. The CDR3 totals 14 residues. Looked up from germline, CDR1 is MNHEY and CDR2 is SMNVEV (reference sequence). CDR3 protein: CASSMTGANEKLFF. As DNA, the CDR3 is TGTGCCAGCAGTATGACAGGGGCTAATGAAAAACTGTTTTTT. The whole variable domain, remainder taken from reference TRBV27 and TRBJ1-4, is EAQVTQNPRYLITVTGKKLTVTCSQNMNHEYMSWYRQDPGLGLRQIYYSMNVEVTDKGDVPEGYKVSRKEKRNFPLILESPSPNQTSLYFCASSMTGANEKLFFGSGTQLSVL.

This CDR3 reads CSVDHIGEQYF. The DNA of the CDR3 is TGCAGCGTCGACCACATCGGGGAGCAGTACTTC. This chain uses TRBV29-1 with TRBJ2-7; D ambiguous. CDR3 length: 11 residues. Germline V gene sequence: CDR1 SQVTM, CDR2 ANQGSEA. The V end lost 6 bases, the J end lost 7 bases, and 13 bases lay between the germline ends.

This chain joins TRBV19 and TRBJ1-2; no firm D call. The CDR3 is 14 residues long. Germline V gene lookup returns CDR1 LNHDA and CDR2 SQIVND (reference sequence). Trimming cost V 3 bases and J 6 bases, with 14 bases left between them. As DNA, the CDR3 is TGTGCCAGTAGTATCCCTGACAAGTCCCATGGCTACACCTTC. Its protein product is CASSIPDKSHGYTF.

The V gene is TRBV5-6, the J gene TRBJ2-7; 9 bases align to TRBD1. Losses at the gene ends were 3 bases for V and 7 bases for J; bases not matched to a gene: 14. The CDR3 is made up of 16 amino acids. Germline lookup yields CDR1 SGHDT and CDR2 YYEEEE. CDR3 sequence reads: CASSWEMGQGRGEQYF. The CDR3 DNA reads as TGTGCCAGCAGCTGGGAGATGGGACAGGGACGAGGAGAGCAGTACTTC.

In its sample, this clone was seen a few times. As DNA, the CDR3 is TGTGCCAGCAGTGAAAAGGAGGCCAATTGGGAGACCCAGTACTTC. This sequence encodes CASSEKEANWETQYF. The chain couples TRBV2 to TRBJ2-5, with D perhaps matching TRBD2 (5 bases). The germline V gene has CDR1 SNHLY and CDR2 FYNNEI. The CDR3 is made up of 15 amino acids. The V end lost 2 bases, the J end lost 5 bases, and 15 bases lay between the germline ends. The full variable domain, in which reference TRBV2 and TRBJ2-5 provide the parts outside the CDR3, is EPEVTQTPSHQVTQMGQEVILRCVPISNHLYFYWYRQILGQKVEFLVSFYNNEISEKSEIFDDQFSVERPDGSNFTLKIRSTKLEDSAMYFCASSEKEANWETQYFGPGTRLLVL.

This chain connects TRBV2 to TRBJ2-3; 7 nucleotides match TRBD2. Losses at the gene ends were 2 bases for V and 1 base for J; bases not matched to a gene: 3. The germline V gene has CDR1 SNHLY and CDR2 FYNNEI. The CDR3 runs 15 residues. This CDR3 is CASSERSGGTDTQYF. As DNA, the CDR3 is TGTGCCAGCAGTGAACGGAGCGGGGGCACAGATACGCAGTATTTT.

The chain is built from TRBV12-3 or TRBV12-4 and TRBJ1-2; D gene unclear. Trimming cost V 3 bases and J 4 bases, with 9 bases left between them. The CDR3 extends over 13 amino acids. Here the CDR3 reads CASSFGEAYGYTF. As DNA, the CDR3 is TGTGCCAGCAGTTTCGGGGAGGCCTATGGCTACACCTTC.